This T cell receptor (beta chain) comes out of a study of vaccination and CD4 T cells after COVID-19. Cultured CD4+ T cells had their DNA profiled by the Oncomine TCR Beta short-read assay. TCRdb used MiXCR to reprocess the PCR reads, holding one entry per CDR3 protein. The sample contains roughly 17,000 distinct CDR3 sequences, 70% of which appear only once. Treatment described: 10-day PBMC culture with coronavirus spike peptide pools or control peptides (ViraFEST assay). Peptide-pool expansion of antigen-specific T cells preceded TCR sequencing in ViraFEST. Dates of positive PCR ran from March to December 2020, before US Alpha, Beta and Delta variants. Germline V lookup: CDR1 SGHVS, CDR2 FQNEAQ. The CDR3 has 16 amino acids. The ends lost 5 bases at V and 5 bases at J; junction bases unmatched: 10. This clonotype was seen more than once but under ten times. Its antigen remains unknown.

The rearrangement links TRBV7-8 to TRBJ2-5; 11 nucleotides line up with TRBD1. The clonotype originates from a human donor who had recovered from COVID-19. What was sequenced was CD4+ T cells from blood, cultured in vitro. CDR3 DNA: TGTGCCAGCAGCCCCTTGCCGGGACAGGGGGTTGAGACCCAGTACTTC. Its translation: CASSPLPGQGVETQYF.